This TCR beta chain was identified during a study of T cell repertoires in cytomegalovirus infection. Study-level findings and limits: Based on cumulative public TCR beta family frequency, carriers of CMV plus the relevant HLA were identified.

The CDR3 is made up of 13 amino acids. Trimming cost V 6 bases and J 2 bases, with 9 bases left between them. TCRdb reprocessed the reads with MiXCR, giving one entry per CDR3 protein. The sample has hundreds of thousands of distinct CDR3 sequences, about a sixth seen once. This clonotype has a count of ten or more. The target antigen is unknown. The sequence came from a human donor in good health (CMV status not recorded). Some clones in this sample may be carry-over from other donors' samples. V is TRBV12-3 or TRBV12-4 and J is TRBJ2-3; tentative D call: TRBD1 (6 bases). Sequenced sample: PBMCs. The CDR3 nucleotides are TGTGCCAGCAGCGGGACATACACAGATACGCAGTATTTT. Translation: CASSGTYTDTQYF.